The next 8 T cell receptor beta chains were all read from a single sample in a study of blood T cell repertoires in COVID-19. Profiling relied on immunoSEQ multiplex PCR, and the TCRdb table lists in-frame clones only, not all of them. The sample includes approximately 350,000 clones, approximately 92% seen only once; the top ten take about 1%. The sample consisted of PBMCs or T cells enriched from blood (not recorded which). The receptors stem from a man aged 18 to 30 who had recovered from COVID-19.

The chain employs TRBV2 and TRBJ2-1; D is undetermined. The CDR3 contains 12 residues. Trimming pared 7 bases from V and 10 bases from J, leaving 14 bases between. Germline assignment: CDR1 SNHLY and CDR2 FYNNEI. Written as DNA, the CDR3 is TGTGCCAGCACCACTAACACCTACGAGCAGTTCTTC. Translation gives CASTTNTYEQFF.

This rearrangement joins TRBV18 to TRBJ2-1, with TRBD1 identical over 8 bases. The CDR3 consists of 13 residues. Germline-derived CDR1 and CDR2 are KGHSH and LQKENI. V shed 3 bases, J shed 12 bases, and the junction held 7 bases outside the gene matches. This CDR3 reads CASSPLTTGGQFF. CDR3 coding DNA: TGTGCCAGCTCACCGCTAACAACAGGGGGGCAGTTCTTC.

V usage is TRBV5-1 and J usage is TRBJ1-4, with D possibly being TRBD1 (5 bases). The CDR3 has 14 amino acids. Trimming shortened V by 0 bases and J by 5 bases, and 8 bases separated the two germline ends. CDR1 SGHRS and CDR2 YFSETQ come from the germline V gene. The DNA for the CDR3 is TGCGCCAGCAGCTTGGGGGCAGGGAATGAAAAACTGTTTTTT. It is translated as CASSLGAGNEKLFF.

V gene TRBV28 combines with J gene TRBJ2-5; 8 positions agree with TRBD1. This CDR3 has 15 residues. CDR1 and CDR2 from the germline V gene are MDHEN and SYDVKM. V was clipped by 3 bases and J by 1 base; unmatched bases: 4. The CDR3 nucleotides are TGTGCCAGCAGTTTGGCGGGGACAGGCCAAGAGACCCAGTACTTC. This gives the protein CASSLAGTGQETQYF.

V and J are TRBV12-3 or TRBV12-4 and TRBJ2-1; D may be TRBD1 (5 bases). Trimming pared 5 bases from V and 6 bases from J, leaving 11 bases between. The CDR3 runs to 13 residues. As DNA, the CDR3 is TGTGCCAGCAGTGGCAGAAGGGGCAATGAGCAGTTCTTC. Translation: CASSGRRGNEQFF.

The rearrangement uses TRBV5-1 and TRBJ1-4, with D perhaps matching TRBD1 (6 bases). The CDR3 covers 14 residues. V gave up 5 bases and J gave up 2 bases, with 10 bases separating them. Per germline, CDR1 SGHRS and CDR2 YFSETQ. The CDR3 here is CASRNQGTNEKLFF. CDR3 nucleotide sequence: TGCGCCAGCAGGAATCAGGGGACTAATGAAAAACTGTTTTTT.

The chain combines TRBV19 with TRBJ2-3; TRBD1 agrees at 7 bases. Germline trimming cut 7 bases from V and 2 bases from J; bases unmatched to any gene: 3. The CDR3 runs to 13 residues. Germline V gene lookup returns CDR1 LNHDA and CDR2 SQIVND (reference sequence). The CDR3 coding sequence is TGTGCCAGTACCCAGGGGGACACAGATACGCAGTATTTT. Encoded protein: CASTQGDTDTQYF.

This chain links TRBV5-4 with TRBJ2-7, with TRBD1 matching over 11 bases. The germline CDR1 and CDR2 sequences are SGHNT and YYREEE (reference sequence). Trimming at V came to 4 bases and at J to 4 bases, leaving 4 bases not matched to a gene. CDR3 length: 14 amino acids. Here the CDR3 DNA reads TGTGCCAGCAGCCCCGGGACAGGGGGGTACGAGCAGTACTTC. It codes for CASSPGTGGYEQYF.